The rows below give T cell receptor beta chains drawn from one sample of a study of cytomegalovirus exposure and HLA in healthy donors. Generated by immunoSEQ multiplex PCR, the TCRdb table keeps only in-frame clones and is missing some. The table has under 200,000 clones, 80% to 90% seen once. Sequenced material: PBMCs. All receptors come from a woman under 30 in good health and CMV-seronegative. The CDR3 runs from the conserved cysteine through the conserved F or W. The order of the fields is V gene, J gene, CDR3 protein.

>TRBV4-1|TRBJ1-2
CASSQVGGQRASVYGYTF
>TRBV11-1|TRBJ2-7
CASSLAPGQGYEQYF
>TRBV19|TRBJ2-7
CATGTGGYEQYF
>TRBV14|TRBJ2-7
CASSTLAGGERSYEQYF
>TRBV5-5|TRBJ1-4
CASSLVGGSATNEKLFF
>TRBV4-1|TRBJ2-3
CASSHKTSGRGDTQYF
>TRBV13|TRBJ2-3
CASSLQVDTQYF
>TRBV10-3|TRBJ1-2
CAIKEPGQGNGYTF
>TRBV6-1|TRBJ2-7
CASNEILGQGGHEQYF
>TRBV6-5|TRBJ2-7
CASRRGLWSDEQYF
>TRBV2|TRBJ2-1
CASSEEADNEQFF
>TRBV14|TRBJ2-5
CASSRQGVGQTQYF
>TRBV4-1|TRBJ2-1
CASSQARAMSEQFF
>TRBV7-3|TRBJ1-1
CASSLSPGMNTEAFF
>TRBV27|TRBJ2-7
CASRGTGSSEQYF
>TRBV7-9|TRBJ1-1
CASSFLLTAEAFF
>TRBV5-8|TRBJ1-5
CASSLGGQAYQPQHF
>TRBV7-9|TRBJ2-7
CASSPHGGAREQYF
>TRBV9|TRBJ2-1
CASSVDLAPSNEQFF
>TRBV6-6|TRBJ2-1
CASSYYRWSSYNEQFF
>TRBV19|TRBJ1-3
CASSGTAEYGPSGNTIYF
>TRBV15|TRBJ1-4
CATSRDLAQEDEKLFF
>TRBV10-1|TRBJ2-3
CASSERGYTDTQYF
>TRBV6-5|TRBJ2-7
CASSRDRERTYEQYF
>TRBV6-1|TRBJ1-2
CASRRGIGAYGYTF
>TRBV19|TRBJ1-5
CASSIGGNQPQHF
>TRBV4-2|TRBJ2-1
CASSQFQGLAGRITYNEQFF
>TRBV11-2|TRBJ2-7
CASSLSGATYEQYF
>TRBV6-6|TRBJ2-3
CASSYSTGRVTDTQYF
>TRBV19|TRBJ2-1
CASESGGAYNEQFF
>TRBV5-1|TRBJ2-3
CASSQQLAGNTDTQYF
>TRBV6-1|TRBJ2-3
CAISEGGGRPYRTDTQYF
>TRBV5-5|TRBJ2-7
CASSFIPTRQGASEQYF
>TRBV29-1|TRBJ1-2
CSVESGGLGYTF
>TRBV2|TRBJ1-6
CASSESTGTRYNSPLHF
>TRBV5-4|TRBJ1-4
CASSLGLGGNEKLFF
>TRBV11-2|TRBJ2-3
CASSGRATSTDTQYF
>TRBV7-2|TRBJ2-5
CASSLVGLAETQYF
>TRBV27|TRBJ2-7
CASSTTGPSYEQYF
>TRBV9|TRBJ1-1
CASSVVRGNTEAFF
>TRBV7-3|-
CASSPTGTGFLYEQYF
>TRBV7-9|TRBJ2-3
CASCSGGADTQYF
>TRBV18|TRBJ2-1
CASSPPSRASNEQFF
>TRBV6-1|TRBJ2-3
CASSEAVGGGYDTQYF
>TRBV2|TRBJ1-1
CASNLSKDLPFMNTEAFF
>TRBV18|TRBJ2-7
CASSPPSGVRGEQYF
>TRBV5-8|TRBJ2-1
CASSLEGGPYNEQFF
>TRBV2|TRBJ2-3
CAIMTSGRSDTQYF
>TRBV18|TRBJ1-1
CASYGQANTEAFF
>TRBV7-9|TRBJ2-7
CASSNRQGAYEQYF
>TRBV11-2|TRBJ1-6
CASSSLGSPLHF
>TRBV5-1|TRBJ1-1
CASSRTGVSTEAFF